The 4 T cell receptor beta chains below come from one sample, sequenced in a study of blood T cell repertoires in COVID-19. The repertoire was sequenced with immunoSEQ multiplex PCR; TCRdb's copy has only in-frame clones and lacks some. The sample holds tens of thousands of clones, over 75% seen once. Sequencing used peripheral blood. These receptor sequences come from a middle-aged man with active COVID-19.

This chain uses TRBV5-1 with TRBJ1-4; maybe TRBD1 (6 bases). CDR3 length equals 14 residues. Per germline, CDR1 SGHRS and CDR2 YFSETQ. V dropped 1 base and J dropped 8 bases, with 12 bases sitting between them. In nucleotides, the CDR3 is TGCGCCAGCAGCTTGTCAGGGGCACGGGAAAAACTGTTTTTT. Its protein product is CASSLSGAREKLFF. The entire variable domain, with the rest obtained from reference TRBV5-1 and TRBJ1-4, is as follows: KAGVTQTPRYLIKTRGQQVTLSCSPISGHRSVSWYQQTPGQGLQFLFEYFSETQRNKGNFPGRFSGRQFSNSRSEMNVSTLELGDSALYLCASSLSGAREKLFFGSGTQLSVL.

V usage is TRBV3-1 (or the pseudogene TRBV3-2) and J usage is TRBJ2-3; D ambiguous. Per germline, CDR1 LGHDT and CDR2 YNNKEL (reference sequence). V was trimmed by 1 base and J by 8 bases, leaving 16 bases between them. This CDR3 has 15 amino acids. The CDR3 protein is CASSQVGSAAGTQYF. The DNA for the CDR3 is TGTGCCAGCAGCCAAGTCGGATCTGCCGCAGGTACGCAGTATTTT.

This chain connects TRBV4-2 to TRBJ1-2; tentatively, D is TRBD1 (5 bases). This CDR3 contains 15 residues. V gave up 1 base and J gave up 3 bases, with 12 bases separating them. In germline, CDR1 is LGHNA, CDR2 YNFKEQ. The CDR3 here is CASSQGRGRDYGYTF. The CDR3 DNA reads as TGTGCCAGCAGCCAAGGGCGGGGACGCGACTATGGCTACACCTTC.

The J gene is TRBJ2-3, the V gene TRBV12-3 or TRBV12-4, with D tentatively TRBD1 (5 bases). The ends were cut back, 8 bases at V and 9 bases at J, with 9 bases in the middle. This CDR3 is 10 amino acids long. CDR3 nucleotides: TGTGCCAGCGGCCAGGGCACGCAGTATTTT. It specifies CASGQGTQYF.